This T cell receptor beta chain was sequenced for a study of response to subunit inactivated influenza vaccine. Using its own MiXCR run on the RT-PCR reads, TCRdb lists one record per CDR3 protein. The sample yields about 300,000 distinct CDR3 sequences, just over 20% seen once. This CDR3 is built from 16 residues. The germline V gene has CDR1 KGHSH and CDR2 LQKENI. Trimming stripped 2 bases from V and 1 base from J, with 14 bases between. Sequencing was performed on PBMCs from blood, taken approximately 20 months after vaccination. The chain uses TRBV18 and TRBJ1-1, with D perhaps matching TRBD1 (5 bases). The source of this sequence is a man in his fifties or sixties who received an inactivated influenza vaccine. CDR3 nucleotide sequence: TGTGCCAGCTCACCAAGTCTCGGGGCCGGGAACACTGAAGCTTTCTTT. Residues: CASSPSLGAGNTEAFF.